A selection of T cell receptor beta chains follows, all from one sample in a study of shared clonotypes between healthy human individuals. The method was immunoSEQ multiplex PCR; TCRdb's version includes in-frame clones alone and lacks a portion of them. The sample consists of 1.6 million or so clones, approximately 97% of them appearing once. Sequenced sample: naive CD4+ T cells sorted from blood. The source is a man younger than 40 in good health. Both conserved end residues are part of each CDR3. The D gene is left open where the match is weak. Rows may omit the clone size; those that give it use once, few, many or a size class.

- TRBJ2-7 TRBV5-3 - TGTGCCAGAAGCGCAAACAGTCGCAGCGGAGGGTACGAGCAGTACTTC CARSANSRSGGYEQYF
TRBD1 TRBJ1-1 TRBV25-1 - TGTGCCAGCAGTTCGGGGGACAGCTTCGAAGCTTTCTTT CASSSGDSFEAFF
- TRBJ1-4 TRBV19 once TGTGCCAGTAGTATTATGGACCTTGGTGAAAAACTGTTTTTT CASSIMDLGEKLFF
- TRBJ2-7 TRBV10-2 - TGCGCCAGCAGCGGCAGATCCCCCTACGAGCAGTACTTC CASSGRSPYEQYF
TRBD2 TRBJ2-5 TRBV2 - TGTGCCAGCAGTGAAGCCAATAGCCGGGGGGGCGTGACCCAGTACTTC CASSEANSRGGVTQYF
TRBD1 TRBJ2-7 TRBV29-1 - TGCAGCGTTGCTCGGGACAGGGGAGTCTACGAGCAGTACTTC CSVARDRGVYEQYF
- TRBJ2-1 TRBV6-5 - TGTGCCAGCAGTCAGGGGACGGGAACTTCCGGGTGGTTCTTC CASSQGTGTSGWFF
TRBD2 TRBJ2-3 TRBV10-1 - TGCGCCAGCAACCAAGGACCTAGCGGGGTCACAGATACGCAGTATTTT CASNQGPSGVTDTQYF
TRBD2 TRBJ2-5 TRBV15 - TGTGCCACCAGCAGAGTTGGGGGGAGGGGAGAGACCCAGTACTTC CATSRVGGRGETQYF
TRBD2 TRBJ2-7 TRBV5-1 - TGCGCCAGCAGCACCGACTCGCCCTATTTGCGGGAGGGCCGCTACGAGCAGTACTTC CASSTDSPYLREGRYEQYF
- TRBJ1-5 TRBV20-1 once TGCAGTGCCCAGACAGATCAGCCCCAGCATTTT CSAQTDQPQHF
- TRBJ1-5 TRBV6-6 - TGTGCCAGCAGTTACTCTGGACAGAATAGCAATCAGCCCCAGCATTTT CASSYSGQNSNQPQHF
- TRBJ2-1 TRBV5-4 - TGTGCCAGCCGCCCCGGACAGTACAATGAGCAGTTCTTC CASRPGQYNEQFF
- TRBJ2-1 TRBV25-1 once TGTGCCAGCAGGGTAGCTTACAATGAGCAGTTCTTC CASRVAYNEQFF
TRBD2 TRBJ2-3 TRBV9 - TGTGCCAGCAGCGTAGACCCCGTGGGCGGGAGTTTAGATACGCAGTATTTT CASSVDPVGGSLDTQYF
- TRBJ2-7 TRBV28 - TGTGCCAGCAGTTTAATTCCCGGGCCGTTCGGCGAGCAGTACTTC CASSLIPGPFGEQYF
- TRBJ1-4 TRBV15 - TGTGCCACCGGCGGGGGTAATGAAAAACTGTTTTTT CATGGGNEKLFF
- TRBJ2-7 TRBV5-4 - TGTGCCAGCAGCTTGGTAGGGAACCCCTACGAGCAGTACTTC CASSLVGNPYEQYF